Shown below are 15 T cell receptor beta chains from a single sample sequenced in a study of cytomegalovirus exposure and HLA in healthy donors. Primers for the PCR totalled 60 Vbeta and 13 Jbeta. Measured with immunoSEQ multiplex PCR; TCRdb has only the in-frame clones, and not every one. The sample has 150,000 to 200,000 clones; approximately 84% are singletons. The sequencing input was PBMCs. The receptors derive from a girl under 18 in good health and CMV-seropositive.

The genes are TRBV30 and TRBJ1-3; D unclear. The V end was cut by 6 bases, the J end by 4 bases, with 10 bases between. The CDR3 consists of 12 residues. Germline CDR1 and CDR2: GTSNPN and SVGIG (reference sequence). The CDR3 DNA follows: TGTGCCTGTCACACCGTCGGAAACACCATATATTTT. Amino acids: CACHTVGNTIYF.

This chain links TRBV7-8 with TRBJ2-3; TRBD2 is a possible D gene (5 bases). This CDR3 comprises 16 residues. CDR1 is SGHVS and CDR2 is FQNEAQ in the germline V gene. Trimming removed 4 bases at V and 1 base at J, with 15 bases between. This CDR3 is CASSSQPGSRTDTQYF. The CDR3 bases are TGTGCCAGCAGCTCCCAACCGGGGTCGCGCACAGATACGCAGTATTTT.

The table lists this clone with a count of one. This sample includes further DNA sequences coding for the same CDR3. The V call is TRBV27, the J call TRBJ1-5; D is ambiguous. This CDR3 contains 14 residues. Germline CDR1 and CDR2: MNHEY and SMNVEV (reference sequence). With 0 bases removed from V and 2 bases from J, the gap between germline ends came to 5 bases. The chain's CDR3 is CASSLSEGNQPQHF. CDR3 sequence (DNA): TGTGCCAGCAGTTTATCAGAGGGCAATCAGCCCCAGCATTTT.

The CDR3 nucleotides read TGTGCCAGCAGACAGGGGAACGAGCAGTACTTC. This codes for CASRQGNEQYF. The chain carries TRBV5-6 and TRBJ2-7, with TRBD1 matching over 7 bases. CDR3 length: 11 residues. The germline CDR1 and CDR2 sequences are SGHDT and YYEEEE. The V segment lost 5 bases and the J segment 5 bases; nucleotides outside the gene matches: 1.

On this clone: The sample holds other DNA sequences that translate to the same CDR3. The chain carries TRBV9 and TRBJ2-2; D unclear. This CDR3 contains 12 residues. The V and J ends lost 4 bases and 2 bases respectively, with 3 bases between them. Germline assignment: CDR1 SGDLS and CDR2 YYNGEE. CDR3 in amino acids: CASSLNTGELFF. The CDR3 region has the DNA TGTGCCAGCAGCTTAAACACCGGGGAGCTGTTTTTT.

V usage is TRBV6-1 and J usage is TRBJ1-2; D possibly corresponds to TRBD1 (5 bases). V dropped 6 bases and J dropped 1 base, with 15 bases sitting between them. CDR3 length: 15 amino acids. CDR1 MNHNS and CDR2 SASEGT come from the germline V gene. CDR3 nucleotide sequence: TGTGCCAGCAGGGGCCCCGGACACGGTAACTATGGCTACACCTTC. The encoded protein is CASRGPGHGNYGYTF.

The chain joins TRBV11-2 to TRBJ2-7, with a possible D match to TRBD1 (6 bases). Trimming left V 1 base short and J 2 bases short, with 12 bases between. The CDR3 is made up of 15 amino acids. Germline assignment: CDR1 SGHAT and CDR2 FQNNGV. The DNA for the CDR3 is TGTGCCAGCAGCTTAGGGTGGACAGAGACCTACGAGCAGTACTTC. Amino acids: CASSLGWTETYEQYF.

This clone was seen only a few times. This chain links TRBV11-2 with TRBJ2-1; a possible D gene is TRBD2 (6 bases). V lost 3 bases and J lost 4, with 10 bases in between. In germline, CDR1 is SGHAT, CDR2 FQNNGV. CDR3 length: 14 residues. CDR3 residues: CASSFGGIYNEQFF. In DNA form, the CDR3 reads TGTGCCAGCAGCTTTGGGGGGATTTACAATGAGCAGTTCTTC.

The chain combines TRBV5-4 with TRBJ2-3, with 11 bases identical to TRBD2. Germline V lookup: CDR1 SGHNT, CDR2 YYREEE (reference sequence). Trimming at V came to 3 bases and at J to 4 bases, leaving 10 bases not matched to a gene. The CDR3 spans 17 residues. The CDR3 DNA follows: TGTGCCAGCAGCTGGGAGGGCCTAGCGGGGGGTGCAGATACGCAGTATTTT. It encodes CASSWEGLAGGADTQYF.

CDR3: CASSRGGGGRADTQYF. The DNA of the CDR3 is TGTGCCAGCAGCCGCGGCGGGGGGGGCCGGGCAGATACGCAGTATTTT. The J gene is TRBJ2-3, the V gene TRBV7-3; 9 positions match TRBD2. CDR3 length: 16 residues. The ends lost 5 bases at V and 4 bases at J; junction bases unmatched: 10. Germline V CDR1 and CDR2: SGHTA, FQGTGA.

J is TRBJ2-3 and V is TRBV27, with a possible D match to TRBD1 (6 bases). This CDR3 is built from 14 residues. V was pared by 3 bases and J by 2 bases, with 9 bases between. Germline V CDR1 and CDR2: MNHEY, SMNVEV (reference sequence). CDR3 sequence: CASSFRDITDTQYF. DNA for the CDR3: TGTGCCAGCAGTTTCCGGGACATCACAGATACGCAGTATTTT.

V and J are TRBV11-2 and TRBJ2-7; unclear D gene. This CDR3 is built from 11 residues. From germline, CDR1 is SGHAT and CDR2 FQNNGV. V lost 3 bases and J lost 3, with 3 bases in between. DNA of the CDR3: TGTGCCAGCAGCTTCCTCTACGAGCAGTACTTC. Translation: CASSFLYEQYF. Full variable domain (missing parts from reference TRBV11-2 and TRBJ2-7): EAGVAQSPRYKIIEKRQSVAFWCNPISGHATLYWYQQILGQGPKLLIQFQNNGVVDDSQLPKDRFSAERLKGVDSTLKIQPAKLEDSAVYLCASSFLYEQYFGPGTRLTVT.

CDR3 region: CASIAYRGLTPDYGYTF. The CDR3 DNA sequence: TGTGCCAGTATAGCTTACAGGGGGCTCACCCCCGACTATGGCTACACCTTC. The chain joins TRBV19 to TRBJ1-2; 9 bases are shared with TRBD1. The germline gives CDR1 LNHDA, CDR2 SQIVND (reference sequence). V trimming: 7 bases; J trimming: 3 bases; junction bases outside the gene matches: 15. The CDR3 sequence is 17 residues long.

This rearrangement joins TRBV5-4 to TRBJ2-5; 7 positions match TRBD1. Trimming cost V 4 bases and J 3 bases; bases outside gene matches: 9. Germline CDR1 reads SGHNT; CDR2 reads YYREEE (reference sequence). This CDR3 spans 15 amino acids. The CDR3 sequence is CASSTQGTVEETQYF. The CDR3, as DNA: TGTGCCAGCAGCACCCAAGGGACAGTAGAAGAGACCCAGTACTTC.

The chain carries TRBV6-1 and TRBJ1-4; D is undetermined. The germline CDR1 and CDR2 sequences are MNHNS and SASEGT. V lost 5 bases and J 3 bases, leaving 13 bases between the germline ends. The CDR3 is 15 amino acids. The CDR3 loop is CASSKSSGSNEKLFF. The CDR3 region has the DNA TGTGCCAGCAGTAAATCCTCAGGTTCTAATGAAAAACTGTTTTTT.